This T cell receptor (beta chain) was identified in a study of regulatory T cells in long-lasting Graves disease. V was shortened by 7 bases and J by 0 bases, with 13 bases between the two germline ends. CDR3 size: 14 residues. As to time point: persistent/refractory GD, antithyroid drugs over 5 years with positive TRAb. TCR sequences were obtained from RNA taken from PBMCs. It was by American Thyroid Association guidelines that Graves' disease was diagnosed. At least ten counts were recorded for this clonotype. Both iRepertoire HTBI primers and Arm-PCR of CDR3 regions were used to build the TCR beta libraries. A single record per CDR3 protein comes from TCRdb applying MiXCR to the multiplex PCR reads. This table holds some 370,000 distinct CDR3 sequences, roughly 20% found once.

The chain has TRBV12-3 or TRBV12-4 and TRBJ2-7, with a tentative D call TRBD2 (6 bases). Sample: peripheral blood mononuclear cells (PBMCs), taken when the disease was refractory, from a patient treated with antithyroid drugs. The sequence was obtained from a female donor with Graves disease. The CDR3: CASTLRDSSYEQYF. The DNA for the CDR3 is TGTGCCAGCACCCTGAGGGACTCCTCCTACGAGCAGTACTTC.